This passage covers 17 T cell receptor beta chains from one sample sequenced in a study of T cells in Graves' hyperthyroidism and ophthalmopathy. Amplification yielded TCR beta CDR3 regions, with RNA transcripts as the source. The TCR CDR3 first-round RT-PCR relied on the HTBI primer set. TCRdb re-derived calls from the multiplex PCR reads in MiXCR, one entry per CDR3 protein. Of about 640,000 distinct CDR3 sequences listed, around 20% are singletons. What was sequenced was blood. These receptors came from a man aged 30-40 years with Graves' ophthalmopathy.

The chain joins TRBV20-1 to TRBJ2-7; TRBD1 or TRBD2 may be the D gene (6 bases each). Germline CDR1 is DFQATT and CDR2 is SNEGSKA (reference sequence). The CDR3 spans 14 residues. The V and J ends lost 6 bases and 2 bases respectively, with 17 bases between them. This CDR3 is CSASRGAGAYEQYF. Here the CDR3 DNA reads TGCAGTGCAAGTAGGGGGGCTGGAGCCTACGAGCAGTACTTC.

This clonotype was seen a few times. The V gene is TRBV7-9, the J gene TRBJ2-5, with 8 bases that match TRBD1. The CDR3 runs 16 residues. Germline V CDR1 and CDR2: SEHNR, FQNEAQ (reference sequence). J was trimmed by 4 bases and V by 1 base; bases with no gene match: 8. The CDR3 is CASSLVYRGFPETQYF. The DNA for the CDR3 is TGTGCCAGCAGCTTAGTCTACAGGGGGTTTCCAGAGACCCAGTACTTC.

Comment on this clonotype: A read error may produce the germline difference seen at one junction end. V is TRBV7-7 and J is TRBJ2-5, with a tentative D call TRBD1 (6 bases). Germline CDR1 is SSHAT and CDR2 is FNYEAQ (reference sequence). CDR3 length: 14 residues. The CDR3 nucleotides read TGTGCTAGCAGCCCTAACCCAGGGGTGGAGACCCAGTACTTC. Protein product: CASSPNPGVETQYF.

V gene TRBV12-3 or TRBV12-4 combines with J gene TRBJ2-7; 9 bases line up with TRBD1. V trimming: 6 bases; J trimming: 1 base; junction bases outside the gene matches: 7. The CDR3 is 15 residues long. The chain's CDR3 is CASSHPGTGSYEQYF. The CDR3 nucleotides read TGTGCCAGCAGCCATCCCGGGACAGGGTCCTACGAGCAGTACTTC.

CDR3 residues: CASSDRSRKNIQYF. The CDR3 DNA is TGTGCCAGCAGTGACAGGAGTAGAAAAAACATTCAGTACTTC. The chain couples TRBV18 to TRBJ2-4; D is possibly TRBD1 (6 bases). The V and J ends lost 8 bases and 4 bases respectively, with 15 bases between them. CDR1 is KGHSH and CDR2 is LQKENI in the germline V gene. The CDR3 length is 14 residues.

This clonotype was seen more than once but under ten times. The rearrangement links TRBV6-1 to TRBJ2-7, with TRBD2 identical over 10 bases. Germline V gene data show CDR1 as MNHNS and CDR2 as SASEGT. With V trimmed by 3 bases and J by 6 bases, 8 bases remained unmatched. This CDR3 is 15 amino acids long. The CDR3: CASSDPLAGAIEQYF. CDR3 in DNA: TGTGCCAGCAGTGACCCGCTAGCGGGAGCCATCGAGCAGTACTTC.

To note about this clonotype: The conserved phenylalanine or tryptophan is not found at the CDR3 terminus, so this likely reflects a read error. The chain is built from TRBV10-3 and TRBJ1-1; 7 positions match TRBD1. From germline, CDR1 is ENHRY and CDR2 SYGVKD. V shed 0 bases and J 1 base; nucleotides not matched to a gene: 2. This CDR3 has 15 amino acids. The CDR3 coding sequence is TGTGCCATCAGTGAGTCTTGGGACAGGAACACTGAAGCTTTCCTT. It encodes CAISESWDRNTEAFL.

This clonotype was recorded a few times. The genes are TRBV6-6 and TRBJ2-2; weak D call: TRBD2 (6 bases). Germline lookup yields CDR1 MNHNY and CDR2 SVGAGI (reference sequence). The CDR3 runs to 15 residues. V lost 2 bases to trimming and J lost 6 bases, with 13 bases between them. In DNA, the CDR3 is TGTGCCAGCAGTTACACCCCTAGCGTCGCCGGGGAGCTGTTTTTT. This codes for CASSYTPSVAGELFF.

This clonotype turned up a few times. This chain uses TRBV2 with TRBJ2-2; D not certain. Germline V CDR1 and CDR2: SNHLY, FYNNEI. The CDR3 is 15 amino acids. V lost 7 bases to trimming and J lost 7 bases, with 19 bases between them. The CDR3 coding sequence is TGTGCCAGCAACCTGCAGGTCCCCTCTAACGGGGAGCTGTTTTTT. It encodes CASNLQVPSNGELFF. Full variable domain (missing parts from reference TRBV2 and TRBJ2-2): EPEVTQTPSHQVTQMGQEVILRCVPISNHLYFYWYRQILGQKVEFLVSFYNNEISEKSEIFDDQFSVERPDGSNFTLKIRSTKLEDSAMYFCASNLQVPSNGELFFGEGSRLTVL.

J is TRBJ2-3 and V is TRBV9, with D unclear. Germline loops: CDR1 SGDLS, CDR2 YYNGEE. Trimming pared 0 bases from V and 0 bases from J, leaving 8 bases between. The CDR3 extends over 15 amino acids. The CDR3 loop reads CASSVDGSSTDTQYF. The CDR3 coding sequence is TGTGCCAGCAGCGTAGATGGGTCTAGCACAGATACGCAGTATTTT.

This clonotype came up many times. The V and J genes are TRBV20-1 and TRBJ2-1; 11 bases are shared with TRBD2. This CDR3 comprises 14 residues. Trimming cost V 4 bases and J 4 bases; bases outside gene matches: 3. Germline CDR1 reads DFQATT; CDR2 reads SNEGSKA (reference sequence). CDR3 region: CSATTSGSYNEQFF. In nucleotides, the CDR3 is TGCAGTGCTACTACTAGCGGGAGTTACAATGAGCAGTTCTTC.

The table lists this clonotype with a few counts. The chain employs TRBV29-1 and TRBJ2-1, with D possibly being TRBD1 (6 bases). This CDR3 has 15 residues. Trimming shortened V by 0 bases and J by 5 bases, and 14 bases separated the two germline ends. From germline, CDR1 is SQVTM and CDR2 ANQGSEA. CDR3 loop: CSVEDPLTGNNEQFF. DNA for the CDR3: TGCAGCGTTGAAGATCCCTTGACAGGCAACAATGAGCAGTTCTTC.

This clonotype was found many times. The CDR3 bases are TGTGCCAGCAGCTTAGTGGGGGCGAGGAATGAGCAGTTCTTC. Amino acids: CASSLVGARNEQFF. The rearrangement joins TRBV7-9 to TRBJ2-1; tentative D call: TRBD1 (6 bases). CDR1 is SEHNR and CDR2 is FQNEAQ in the germline V gene (reference sequence). Trimming stripped 1 base from V and 7 bases from J, with 11 bases between. The CDR3 extends over 14 amino acids.

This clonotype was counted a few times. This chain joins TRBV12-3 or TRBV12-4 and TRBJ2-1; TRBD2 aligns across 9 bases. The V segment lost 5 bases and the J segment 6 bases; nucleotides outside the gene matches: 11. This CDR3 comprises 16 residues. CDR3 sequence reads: CASSPGTSRNVNEQFF. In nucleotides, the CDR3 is TGTGCCAGCAGTCCGGGGACTAGCCGGAACGTCAATGAGCAGTTCTTC.

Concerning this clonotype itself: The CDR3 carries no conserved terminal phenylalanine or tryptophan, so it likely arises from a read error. CDR3 bases: TGTGCCAGCAGTGCCCTGGCTAGGCACACTGAAGCTTTCCTT. Its translation is CASSALARHTEAFL. V and J are TRBV27 and TRBJ1-1; D uncertain. Germline V gene lookup returns CDR1 MNHEY and CDR2 SMNVEV (reference sequence). The ends were cut back, 5 bases at V and 3 bases at J, with 13 bases in the middle. The CDR3 extends over 14 amino acids.

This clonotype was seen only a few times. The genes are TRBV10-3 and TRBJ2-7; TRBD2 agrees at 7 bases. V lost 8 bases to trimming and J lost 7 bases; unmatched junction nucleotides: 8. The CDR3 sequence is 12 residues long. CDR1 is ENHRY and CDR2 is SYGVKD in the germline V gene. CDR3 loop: CAIFSGEGEQYF. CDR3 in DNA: TGTGCCATCTTTTCGGGGGAGGGTGAGCAGTACTTC.

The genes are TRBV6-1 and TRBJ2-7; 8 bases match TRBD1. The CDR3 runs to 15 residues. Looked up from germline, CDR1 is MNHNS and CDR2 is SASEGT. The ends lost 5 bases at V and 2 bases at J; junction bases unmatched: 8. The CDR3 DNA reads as TGTGCCAGCAGTAGATCAGGGGGCGATACCTACGAGCAGTACTTC. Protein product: CASSRSGGDTYEQYF.